This note documents a single T cell receptor (beta chain) sequence. The antigen remains unidentified. The study based diagnoses on clinical symptoms, serum thyroxine and TRAb, thyroid ultrasound and orbital computed tomography. It was 8.5 to 10 ml of fresh peripheral blood that supplied the PBMCs. These data come from a study of T cells in Graves' hyperthyroidism and ophthalmopathy. Study in general: Peripheral blood draws took place at initial diagnosis, ahead of any treatment.

RNA transcripts yielded amplified TCR beta CDR3 regions. HTBI primers drove first-round RT-PCR of the TCR CDR3. TCRdb reprocessed the multiplex PCR reads with MiXCR, giving one entry per CDR3 protein. The table has some 800,000 distinct CDR3 sequences, 38% seen once. Findings of the study overall: Separating ophthalmopathy from stable hyperthyroidism was achieved by a 13 V-J model.

This TCR was recovered from a man aged 18-30 years with Graves' hyperthyroidism. Sequenced: blood.

The CDR3 sequence is CASSRRGGGNTGELFF. The DNA for the CDR3 is TGCGCCAGCAGCCGCCGCGGCGGGGGAAACACCGGGGAGCTGTTTTTT. The chain couples TRBV5-1 to TRBJ2-2, with 7 bases identical to TRBD2. CDR1 is SGHRS, CDR2 YFSETQ, per germline. The junction had 8 bases not matched to a gene; V was cut back by 4 bases and J by 2 bases. This CDR3 is built from 16 residues.